This TCR beta chain was obtained from a study of shared clonotypes between healthy human individuals. Findings and caveats of the study: As a rule, naive subsets had a larger estimated richness than memory subsets.

This clone was seen a single time. Its antigen is not known. A CD45RA-negative memory subset and a CD45RA+ naive subset were separated from the CD4+ cells. Deletions cut 3 bases from V and 4 bases from J, with 10 bases between. The CDR3 sequence is 14 residues long. CDR1 is LNHDA, CDR2 SQIVND, per germline (reference sequence). An approximately 200 ng quantity of DNA, 25,000 to 35,000 T cell genomes, went into the sorted-subset replicate PCRs. Measured with immunoSEQ multiplex PCR; TCRdb has only the in-frame clones, and not every one. The sample holds millions of clones, approximately 95% seen once. The sample consisted of naive CD4+ T cells from PBMCs. Noted subset: CD45RA+ positively selected. The chain has TRBV19 and TRBJ2-1; D gene uncertain. This sequence was found in a man younger than 35 in good health. Some clones in this sample may be carry-over from other donors' samples. CDR3 nucleotides: TGTGCCAGTAGTATGGGTAAGGAGTACAATGAGCAGTTCTTC. The encoded protein is CASSMGKEYNEQFF.